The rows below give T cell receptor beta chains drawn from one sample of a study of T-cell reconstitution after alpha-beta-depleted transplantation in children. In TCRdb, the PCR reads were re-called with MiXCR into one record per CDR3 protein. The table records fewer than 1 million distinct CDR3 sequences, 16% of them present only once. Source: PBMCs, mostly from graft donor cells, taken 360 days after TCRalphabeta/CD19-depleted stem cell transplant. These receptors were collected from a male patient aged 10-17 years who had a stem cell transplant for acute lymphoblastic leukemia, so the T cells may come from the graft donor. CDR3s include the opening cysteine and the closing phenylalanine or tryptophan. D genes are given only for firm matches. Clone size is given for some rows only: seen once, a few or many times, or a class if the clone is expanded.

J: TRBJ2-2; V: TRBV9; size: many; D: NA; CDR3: CASSVAGQMNTGELFF; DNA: TGTGCCAGCAGCGTAGCAGGACAGATGAACACCGGGGAGCTGTTTTTT
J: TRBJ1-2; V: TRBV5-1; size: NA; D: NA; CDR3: CASKGQVANYGYTF; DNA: TGCGCCAGCAAGGGGCAGGTAGCTAACTATGGCTACACCTTC
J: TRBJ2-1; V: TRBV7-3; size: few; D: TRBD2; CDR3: CASSLVPGLTNEQFF; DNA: TGTGCCAGCAGCTTAGTACCGGGACTAACCAATGAGCAGTTCTTC
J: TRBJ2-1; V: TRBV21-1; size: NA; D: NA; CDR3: CASSKVLAGDSEQFF; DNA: TGTGCCAGCAGCAAAGTCCTAGCGGGAGACAGTGAGCAGTTCTTC
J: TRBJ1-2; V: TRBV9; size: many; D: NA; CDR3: CASSWTDNYGYTF; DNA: TGTGCCAGCAGTTGGACGGATAACTATGGCTACACCTTC
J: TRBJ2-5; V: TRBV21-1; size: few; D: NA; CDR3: CASSKPRGTGKTQYF; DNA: TGTGCCAGCAGCAAACCTCGCGGAACTGGGAAGACCCAGTACTTC
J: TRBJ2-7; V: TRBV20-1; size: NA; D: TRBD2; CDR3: CSAPISGLSSYEQYF; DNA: TGCAGTGCTCCGATTAGCGGGTTAAGCTCCTACGAGCAGTACTTC
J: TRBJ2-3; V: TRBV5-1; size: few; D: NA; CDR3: CASSFGFGAPTDTQYF; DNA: TGCGCCAGCAGCTTCGGGTTCGGGGCCCCCACAGATACGCAGTATTTT
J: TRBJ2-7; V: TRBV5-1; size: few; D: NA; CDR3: CASSFGLQGAYEQYF; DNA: TGCGCCAGCAGCTTTGGGTTACAGGGAGCCTACGAGCAGTACTTC
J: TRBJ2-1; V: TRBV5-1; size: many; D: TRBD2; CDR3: CASSPPLAGAYNEQFF; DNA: TGCGCCAGCAGCCCCCCCTTAGCGGGAGCCTACAATGAGCAGTTCTTC
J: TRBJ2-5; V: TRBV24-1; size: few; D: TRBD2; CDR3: CATPTSGGGPQETQYF; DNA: TGTGCCACCCCGACTAGCGGGGGGGGCCCCCAAGAGACCCAGTACTTC